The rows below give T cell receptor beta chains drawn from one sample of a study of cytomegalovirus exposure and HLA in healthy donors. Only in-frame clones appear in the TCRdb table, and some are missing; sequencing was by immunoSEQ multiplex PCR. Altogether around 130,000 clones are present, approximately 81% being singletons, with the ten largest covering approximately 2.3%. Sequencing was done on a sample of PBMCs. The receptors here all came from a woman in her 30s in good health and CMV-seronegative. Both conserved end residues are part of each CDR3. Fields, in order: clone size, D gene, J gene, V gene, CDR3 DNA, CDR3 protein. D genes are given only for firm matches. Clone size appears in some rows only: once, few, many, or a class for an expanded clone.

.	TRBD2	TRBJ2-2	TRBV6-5	TGTGCCAGCAGTAGCCGGACTAGTGCCGGGGAGCTGTTTTTT	CASSSRTSAGELFF
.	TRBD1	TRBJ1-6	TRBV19	TGTGCCAGTAGTACATCGACAGGGGGAGGATCACCCCTCCACTTT	CASSTSTGGGSPLHF
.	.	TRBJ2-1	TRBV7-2	TGTGCCAGCAAGTTGCCCCGGGGTGGCAATGAGCAGTTCTTC	CASKLPRGGNEQFF
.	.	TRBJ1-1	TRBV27	TGTGCCACCGCCGGCCGGGAGCGGAACACTGAAGCTTTCTTT	CATAGRERNTEAFF
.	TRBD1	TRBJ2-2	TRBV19	TGTGCCAGTAGTCCCGGGACAGGGGGCGCCACGAACACCGGGGAGCTGTTTTTT	CASSPGTGGATNTGELFF
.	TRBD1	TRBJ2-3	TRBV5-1	TGCGCCAGCAGCCCCCTTACCGGGACAGATAGCACAGATACGCAGTATTTT	CASSPLTGTDSTDTQYF
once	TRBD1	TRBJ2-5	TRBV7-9	TGTGCCAGCAGTCAGGGACAGGGTCCCCAAGAGACCCAGTACTTC	CASSQGQGPQETQYF
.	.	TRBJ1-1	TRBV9	TGTGCCAGCGGCCTCACCGAGATCGGAGGAGCTTTCTTT	CASGLTEIGGAFF
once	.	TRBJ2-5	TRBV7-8	TGTGCCAGCAGCCCCCATGGGGTTAGCCCAGGGGAGACCCAGTACTTC	CASSPHGVSPGETQYF
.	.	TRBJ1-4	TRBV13	TGTGCCAGCAGCTTCAGGTCTGTAGATGAAAAACTGTTTTTT	CASSFRSVDEKLFF
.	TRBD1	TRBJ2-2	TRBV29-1	TGCAGCGTTAGGACAGGGGACACCGGGGAGCTGTTTTTT	CSVRTGDTGELFF
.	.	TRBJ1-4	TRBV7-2	TGTGCCAGCAACCGAGGGGGAAGAACAAATGAAAAACTGTTTTTT	CASNRGGRTNEKLFF
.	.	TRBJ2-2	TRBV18	TGTGCCAGCTCACCACTAGCGACCGGGGAGCTGTTTTTT	CASSPLATGELFF
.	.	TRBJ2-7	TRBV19	TGTGCCAGTAGTATAAGGGGAGGCGAGCAGTACTTC	CASSIRGGEQYF
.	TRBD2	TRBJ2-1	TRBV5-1	TGCGCCAGCAGCTCCCGACTAGCGGGGGCCCACAATGAGCAGTTCTTC	CASSSRLAGAHNEQFF
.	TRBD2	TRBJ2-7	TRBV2	TGTGCCAGCAGTGGGACTAGCTACGAGCAGTACTTC	CASSGTSYEQYF
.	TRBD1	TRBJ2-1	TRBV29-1	TGCAGCGTTGGGACAGGGGTAGCCCAATTCAATGAGCAGTTCTTC	CSVGTGVAQFNEQFF
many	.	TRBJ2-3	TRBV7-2	TGTGCCAGCAGCTCCGAGGGAGGTGGGGATACGCAGTATTTT	CASSSEGGGDTQYF
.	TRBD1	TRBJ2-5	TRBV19	TGTGCCAGTAGTGTAGACAGGGGGCGAGAGACCCAGTACTTC	CASSVDRGRETQYF
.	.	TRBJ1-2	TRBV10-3	TGTGCCATCAGTGAATGGACATCTTCTAGTGGCTACACCTTC	CAISEWTSSSGYTF
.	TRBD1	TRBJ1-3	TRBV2	TGTGCCAGCAGTCCGGGACAGGGCTACTCTGGAAACACCATATATTTT	CASSPGQGYSGNTIYF
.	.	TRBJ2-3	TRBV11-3	TGTGCCAGCAGCTTGGATAGCGGTAGCACAGATACGCAGTATTTT	CASSLDSGSTDTQYF
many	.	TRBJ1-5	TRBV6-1	TGTGCCAGCAGTGAAGCGGCGGACTTTGGGCCCCAGCATTTT	CASSEAADFGPQHF
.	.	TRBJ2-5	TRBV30	TGTGCCTGGACAGGGACACAAGAGACCCAGTACTTC	CAWTGTQETQYF
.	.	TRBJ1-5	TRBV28	TGTGCCAGCAAGGGTAACCGGGGTAGCAATCAGCCCCAGCATTTT	CASKGNRGSNQPQHF
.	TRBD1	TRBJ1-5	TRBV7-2	TGTGCCAGCAAGCCGGGGACAGGGTTTGATCAGCCCCAGCATTTT	CASKPGTGFDQPQHF
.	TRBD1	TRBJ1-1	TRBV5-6	TGTGCCAGCAGCCACCGACCCGGGACAGGGGGCACTGAAGCTTTCTTT	CASSHRPGTGGTEAFF
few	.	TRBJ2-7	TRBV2	TGTGCCAGCAGGGGCCCCTACGAGCAGTACTTC	CASRGPYEQYF
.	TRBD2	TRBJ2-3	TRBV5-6	TGTGCCAGCAGCTTGGCGGAGCGGGGACGCACAGATACGCAGTATTTT	CASSLAERGRTDTQYF
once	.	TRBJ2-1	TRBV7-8	TGTGCCAGCAGCTTAGTTAGTGAGCAGTTCTTC	CASSLVSEQFF
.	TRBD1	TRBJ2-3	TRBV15	TGTGCCACCAGACTCGGGACAGTGAGCACAGATACGCAGTATTTT	CATRLGTVSTDTQYF
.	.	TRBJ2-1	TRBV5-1	TGCGCCAGCAGCCCCGGACTACTCAATGAGCAGTTCTTC	CASSPGLLNEQFF
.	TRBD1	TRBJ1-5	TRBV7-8	TGTGCCAGCAGCCCGGACAGGGGAGACCAGCCCCAGCATTTT	CASSPDRGDQPQHF
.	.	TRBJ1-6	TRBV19	TGTGCCAGTAGTATAGACGGGCAGGGGAATTCACCCCTCCACTTT	CASSIDGQGNSPLHF
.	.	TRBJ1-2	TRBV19	TGTGCCAGTAGTATCAGCAGGTTCTATGGCTACACCTTC	CASSISRFYGYTF
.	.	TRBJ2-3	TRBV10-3	TGTGCCATCAGCTTGACTAGCACAGATACGCAGTATTTT	CAISLTSTDTQYF
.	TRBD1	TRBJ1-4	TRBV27	TGTGCCAGCAAAAATAAGGGGGCGCGAACTAATGAAAAACTGTTTTTT	CASKNKGARTNEKLFF
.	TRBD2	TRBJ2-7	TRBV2	TGTGCCAGCAGCCCGACTAGCGGGGGAACTTCGGGGCTGTACTTC	CASSPTSGGTSGLYF
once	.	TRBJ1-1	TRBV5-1	TGCGCCAGCAGCTTGGGAGGCCTGAACACTGAAGCTTTCTTT	CASSLGGLNTEAFF
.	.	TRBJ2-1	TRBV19	TGTGCCAGTAGTATAGATCTAAGGGGGTTTAGGCAGTTCTTC	CASSIDLRGFRQFF
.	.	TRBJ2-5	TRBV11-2	TGTGCCAGCAGCTCCCAGGGGGGCCAGACCCAGTACTTC	CASSSQGGQTQYF
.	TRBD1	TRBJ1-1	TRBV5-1	TGCGCCAGCAGCTCCCGGGACAGGGTTTCAGTCGCTTTCTTT	CASSSRDRVSVAFF
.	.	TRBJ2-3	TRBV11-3	TGTGCCAGCAGCTGGGAGGGGGCAGATACGCAGTATTTT	CASSWEGADTQYF
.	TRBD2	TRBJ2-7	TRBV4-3	TGCGCCAGCAGCCAAGATTCGGGGGGCTACGAGCAGTACTTC	CASSQDSGGYEQYF
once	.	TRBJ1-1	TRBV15	TGTGCCACCAGCAGAGAGGACAGGAACACTGAAGCTTTCTTT	CATSREDRNTEAFF
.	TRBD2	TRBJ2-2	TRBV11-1	TGTGCCAGCAGCCCCGGGGGGGCAGTCGCCGGGGAGCTGTTTTTT	CASSPGGAVAGELFF
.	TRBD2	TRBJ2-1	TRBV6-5	TGTGCCAGCAGCGGGGGGGGATCGGACAATGAGCAGTTCTTC	CASSGGGSDNEQFF
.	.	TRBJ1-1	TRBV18	TGTGCCAGCTCACCGGACAGCTTGAACACTGAAGCTTTCTTT	CASSPDSLNTEAFF
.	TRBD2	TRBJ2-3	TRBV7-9	TGTGCCAGCAGCTTAGCCAGCGGGGGTGAGACAGATACGCAGTATTTT	CASSLASGGETDTQYF
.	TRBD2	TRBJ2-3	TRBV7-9	TGTGCCAGCAGCCCAGCGGGGGCGACCACAGATACGCAGTATTTT	CASSPAGATTDTQYF
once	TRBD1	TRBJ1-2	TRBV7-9	TGTGCCAGCAGCCCCGGGACAGCGAATCGCTATGGCTACACCTTC	CASSPGTANRYGYTF